A single sample is the source of the 10 T cell receptor beta chains below, sequenced in a study of shared clonotypes between healthy human individuals. Clones were read by immunoSEQ multiplex PCR, and TCRdb kept only the in-frame ones, dropping some. The sample carries about 2 million clones, 90% to 95% recorded once. Sequences were obtained from naive CD4+ T cells sorted from blood. Specified subset: CD45RA+ positively selected. These receptors originate from a man between 18 and 35 years old in good health.

The chain joins TRBV28 to TRBJ1-1, with D hard to call. Germline V gene lookup returns CDR1 MDHEN and CDR2 SYDVKM. V was pared by 5 bases and J by 3 bases, with 19 bases between. This CDR3 contains 16 residues. The CDR3 nucleotides are TGTGCCAGCAGTCTCCGGGCCCTCGGCGGGTACACTGAAGCTTTCTTT. Protein: CASSLRALGGYTEAFF.

About this clone: Other DNA sequences from this sample encode an identical CDR3 as well. This chain links TRBV30 with TRBJ1-5, with a tentative D call TRBD1 (5 bases). CDR1 and CDR2 from the germline V gene are GTSNPN and SVGIG (reference sequence). The CDR3 consists of 12 residues. The ends were cut back, 4 bases at V and 2 bases at J, with 6 bases in the middle. The CDR3 protein is CAWTRGNQPQHF. CDR3 nucleotide sequence: TGTGCCTGGACCAGGGGCAATCAGCCCCAGCATTTT.

The rearrangement uses TRBV5-8 and TRBJ2-7, with unresolved D. Germline V lookup: CDR1 SGHTS, CDR2 YDEGEE. V dropped 0 bases and J dropped 4 bases, with 8 bases sitting between them. The CDR3 sequence is 13 residues long. The DNA for the CDR3 is TGTGCCAGCAGCTTGGTTACCACTTACGAGCAGTACTTC. It codes for CASSLVTTYEQYF.

The chain joins TRBV12-5 to TRBJ1-1; TRBD1 is a possible D gene (5 bases). Germline V CDR1 and CDR2: LGHNT, FRNRAP. CDR3 length: 11 amino acids. V was clipped by 6 bases and J by 8 bases, with 10 bases between them. The CDR3: CASGVGTEAFF. The CDR3 nucleotides read TGTGCTAGTGGGGTGGGGACGGAAGCTTTCTTT. Drawing the rest from reference TRBV12-5 and TRBJ1-1, the complete variable domain is DARVTQTPRHKVTEMGQEVTMRCQPILGHNTVFWYRQTMMQGLELLAYFRNRAPLDDSGMPKDRFSAEMPDATLATLKIQPSEPRDSAVYFCASGVGTEAFFGQGTRLTVV.

The chain couples TRBV6-5 to TRBJ2-2; weak D call: TRBD1 (6 bases). The CDR3 has 14 residues. The germline V and J ends were trimmed by 6 bases and 4 bases, with 12 bases remaining between them. CDR1 and CDR2 (germline): MNHEY, SVGAGI. DNA of the CDR3: TGTGCCAGCAGCCTTACAGGGCCCACCGGGGAGCTGTTTTTT. It is translated as CASSLTGPTGELFF.

V and J are TRBV7-6 and TRBJ2-3; 9 nucleotides line up with TRBD2. Germline loops: CDR1 SGHVS, CDR2 FNYEAQ. J gave up 4 bases and V 5 bases, and 7 bases lay outside the gene matches. The CDR3 extends over 15 amino acids. CDR3 amino acids: CASSRSGGGSDTQYF. DNA of the CDR3: TGTGCCAGCAGCCGTAGCGGGGGTGGGTCAGATACGCAGTATTTT.

The chain recombines TRBV5-6 with TRBJ2-2; D remains ambiguous. The ends were cut back, 4 bases at V and 4 bases at J, with 5 bases in the middle. This CDR3 region has 12 residues. Germline V gives CDR1 SGHDT, CDR2 YYEEEE. CDR3 in amino acids: CASSPITGELFF. The CDR3 coding sequence is TGTGCCAGCAGCCCGATCACCGGGGAGCTGTTTTTT.

This clone has more than one count but fewer than ten. Other DNA sequences in this sample translate to the same CDR3. The chain joins TRBV30 to TRBJ2-7, with D possibly matching TRBD2 (5 bases). The CDR3 extends over 12 amino acids. Trimming cost V 0 bases and J 3 bases, with 6 bases left between them. The germline gives CDR1 GTSNPN, CDR2 SVGIG (reference sequence). The CDR3 DNA is TGTGCCTGGAGTGTACGGGGCTACGAGCAGTACTTC. Its translation is CAWSVRGYEQYF.

The sample holds a few counts of this clone. The chain carries TRBV10-2 and TRBJ1-6; D is unclear. This CDR3 region has 13 residues. V lost 0 bases, J lost 13 bases, and 10 bases lay in between. In germline, CDR1 is WSHSY, CDR2 SAAADI. This chain's CDR3 is CASSESQGLPLHF. The CDR3 nucleotides read TGCGCCAGCAGTGAGTCGCAAGGGTTGCCCCTCCACTTT.

The gene calls are TRBV6-6 and TRBJ2-1, with D possibly matching TRBD2 (5 bases). Germline assignment: CDR1 MNHNY and CDR2 SVGAGI (reference sequence). The CDR3 sequence is 15 residues long. The V and J ends lost 2 bases and 5 bases respectively, with 13 bases between them. The CDR3 nucleotides are TGTGCCAGCAGTTACGAGAACACTAGAAACAATGAGCAGTTCTTC. Translated, it gives CASSYENTRNNEQFF.